The rows below give T cell receptor beta chains drawn from one sample of a study of T cell responses to AZD1222 COVID-19 vaccine. Clones were sequenced by immunoSEQ multiplex PCR, and TCRdb holds only the in-frame ones, with some missing. The sample lists roughly 150,000 clones, approximately 85% seen once, with under 9.5% in the top ten. Sequenced material: peripheral blood, taken on day 0 of AZD1222 vaccination. Receptor source: an adult in good health. CDR3s include the opening cysteine and the closing phenylalanine or tryptophan. Each record gives: CDR3 protein, J gene, clone size, V gene. Clone size, where shown, is once, few, many, or a class for clones that have expanded.

CDR3: CASSADRGFYEQYF
J: TRBJ2-7
size: -
V: TRBV9

CDR3: CASIRQPNTEAFF
J: TRBJ1-1
size: -
V: TRBV19

CDR3: CSVDRGEGDEKLFF
J: TRBJ1-4
size: -
V: TRBV29-1

CDR3: CASSLEWGWTEAFF
J: TRBJ1-1
size: -
V: TRBV5-1

CDR3: CASSLGQVNTEAFF
J: TRBJ1-1
size: -
V: TRBV7-6

CDR3: CAISGDLSGGVTPSTDTQYF
J: TRBJ2-3
size: -
V: TRBV10-3

CDR3: CASSQDWAGQETQYF
J: TRBJ2-5
size: -
V: TRBV4-2

CDR3: CASSDISGGFDNEQFF
J: TRBJ2-1
size: -
V: TRBV2

CDR3: CAWSVIGPPPPGYTF
J: TRBJ1-2
size: -
V: TRBV30

CDR3: CASSQGGLGELNNEQFF
J: TRBJ2-1
size: -
V: TRBV4-2

CDR3: CASSPGDSPLHF
J: TRBJ1-6
size: once
V: TRBV11-2

CDR3: CASSSGTADEQFF
J: TRBJ2-1
size: -
V: TRBV18

CDR3: CASSHSARPIIAGNTIYF
J: TRBJ1-3
size: -
V: TRBV7-8

CDR3: CASSYRDSYNSPLHF
J: TRBJ1-6
size: -
V: TRBV6-5

CDR3: CASSELRGHLTGELFF
J: TRBJ2-2
size: -
V: TRBV6-1

CDR3: CASRWSNQPQHF
J: TRBJ1-5
size: -
V: TRBV28

CDR3: CASSLGAGGYTDTQYF
J: TRBJ2-3
size: -
V: TRBV13

CDR3: CSVSSLEAFF
J: TRBJ1-1
size: -
V: TRBV29-1

CDR3: CASSITARNYGYTF
J: TRBJ1-2
size: -
V: TRBV19

CDR3: CASSRSSDQPQHF
J: TRBJ1-5
size: -
V: TRBV18

CDR3: CAWSVLGEQFF
J: TRBJ2-1
size: -
V: TRBV30